These 12 T cell receptor beta chains were sequenced from one sample in a study of beta chain features in type 1 diabetes (dated by TCRdb to between 2017 and 2018). The library was obtained by the immunoSEQ multiplex PCR assay. The entire amount of isolated RNA was reverse transcribed using the High Capacity cDNA Reverse Transcription Kit, so the sequenced TCRB transcripts were expressed ones. This is the immuneACCESS table as TCRdb keeps it, with only in-frame sequences that have V and J called. A part of the clones is gone; compared with another copy, unresolved V genes explain less than half, and the rest is unexplained. In all, the sample holds 150,000 to 180,000 clones, and about 8.5% of those were seen once. Jointly, the top ten make up 0.5% to 0.65% of the sample. Sample: central memory CD4+ T cells from blood. Source of these receptors: a man between 18 and 35 years old in good health.

This clone was seen a few times. The chain carries TRBV9 and TRBJ2-3; 7 bases match TRBD2. The germline V gene has CDR1 SGDLS and CDR2 YYNGEE. The trim removed 2 bases at V and 2 bases at J, leaving 5 bases unmatched. The CDR3 length is 15 residues. The CDR3 bases are TGTGCCAGCAGCGTTCTGACTAGCCCCACAGATACGCAGTATTTT. Translating it yields CASSVLTSPTDTQYF. Based on the CDR3 plus reference TRBV9 and TRBJ2-3, the full variable domain is DSGVTQTPKHLITATGQRVTLRCSPRSGDLSVYWYQQSLDQGLQFLIQYYNGEERAKGNILERFSAQQFPDLHSELNLSSLELGDSALYFCASSVLTSPTDTQYFGPGTRLTVL.

The rearrangement joins TRBV10-3 to TRBJ2-1; 15 bases line up with TRBD2. Germline CDR1 reads ENHRY; CDR2 reads SYGVKD. V shed 4 bases and J 4 bases; nucleotides not matched to a gene: 2. The CDR3 contains 16 residues. In DNA, the CDR3 is TGTGCCATCAGTGGGACTAGCGGGAGGGAATACAATGAGCAGTTCTTC. Translation: CAISGTSGREYNEQFF.

At least ten counts were recorded for this clone. This sample also contains other DNA sequences that code for the same CDR3. J is TRBJ1-1 and V is TRBV2; D is perhaps TRBD1 (5 bases). In germline, CDR1 is SNHLY, CDR2 FYNNEI. Deletions cut 2 bases from V and 1 base from J, with 5 bases between. The CDR3 is 13 amino acids. CDR3 bases: TGTGCCAGCAGTGAACAGGGGAACACTGAAGCTTTCTTT. Translated, it gives CASSEQGNTEAFF. Together with reference TRBV2 and TRBJ1-1, the CDR3 gives the full variable domain: EPEVTQTPSHQVTQMGQEVILRCVPISNHLYFYWYRQILGQKVEFLVSFYNNEISEKSEIFDDQFSVERPDGSNFTLKIRSTKLEDSAMYFCASSEQGNTEAFFGQGTRLTVV.

This clone was seen more than once but under ten times. This chain connects TRBV19 to TRBJ2-7, with 13 bases that match TRBD2. The CDR3 is 16 residues long. The V gene's germline CDR1 is LNHDA and CDR2 SQIVND (reference sequence). With 4 bases clipped from V and 6 bases from J, the junction kept 9 bases outside the gene matches. The CDR3: CASSTGTSGTLLEQYF. CDR3 nucleotide sequence: TGTGCCAGTAGTACCGGGACTAGCGGGACCCTTCTCGAGCAGTACTTC.

This clone is a singleton in its sample. The V call is TRBV29-1, the J call TRBJ2-2; the match to TRBD1 covers 9 bases. The ends lost 5 bases at V and 2 bases at J; junction bases unmatched: 6. The CDR3 extends over 15 amino acids. Germline values: CDR1 SQVTM, CDR2 ANQGSEA. In DNA, the CDR3 is TGCAGCGTTTACACAGGGGGCCCCAACACCGGGGAGCTGTTTTTT. Its protein is CSVYTGGPNTGELFF.

This clone was seen a handful of times. V is TRBV5-6 and J is TRBJ1-4; D is perhaps TRBD1 (5 bases). This CDR3 is 17 amino acids long. Germline V gene data show CDR1 as SGHDT and CDR2 as YYEEEE. The V end was cut by 3 bases, the J end by 4 bases, with 19 bases between. CDR3 in DNA: TGTGCCAGCAGCTCGTCGACAGCCGGGTTGATTAATGAAAAACTGTTTTTT. Translation: CASSSSTAGLINEKLFF.

This clone was found a few times. This rearrangement joins TRBV19 to TRBJ2-1; weak D call: TRBD2 (5 bases). V was clipped by 5 bases and J by 9 bases, with 23 bases between them. The CDR3 contains 16 residues. Germline-derived CDR1 and CDR2 are LNHDA and SQIVND (reference sequence). The CDR3 region is CASSPPPSHAGGEQFF. DNA of the CDR3: TGTGCCAGTAGTCCGCCGCCTAGCCACGCCGGCGGTGAGCAGTTCTTC.

A few counts support this clone. The chain joins TRBV18 to TRBJ1-1; 7 bases map to TRBD1. The ends lost 3 bases at V and 0 bases at J; junction bases unmatched: 4. The CDR3 is made up of 15 amino acids. The germline CDR1 and CDR2 sequences are KGHSH and LQKENI. CDR3 residues: CASSPRDSLNTEAFF. Written as DNA, the CDR3 is TGTGCCAGCTCACCTCGGGACAGTTTGAACACTGAAGCTTTCTTT.

The V gene is TRBV2, the J gene TRBJ1-3; possible D gene TRBD1, 5 bases. With 8 bases removed from V and 5 bases from J, the gap between germline ends came to 10 bases. Germline CDR1 SNHLY, CDR2 FYNNEI. The CDR3 loop spans 12 amino acids. The CDR3 protein is CASQQDRNTIYF. CDR3 nucleotide sequence: TGTGCCAGCCAACAGGACCGAAACACCATATATTTT.

The rearrangement uses TRBV9 and TRBJ2-2; TRBD2 aligns across 8 bases. Germline CDR1 SGDLS, CDR2 YYNGEE. This CDR3 comprises 16 residues. V gave up 0 bases and J gave up 3 bases; unmatched junction bases: 4. The CDR3 nucleotides read TGTGCCAGCAGCGTAGACAGCGGGGGATACACCGGGGAGCTGTTTTTT. The encoded protein is CASSVDSGGYTGELFF.

This clone has just a few counts. V is TRBV7-2 and J is TRBJ2-2, with D possibly TRBD2 on 6 matching bases. Germline V lookup: CDR1 SGHTA, CDR2 FQGNSA. The CDR3 consists of 14 residues. Trimming took 5 bases from V and 8 from J, leaving 15 bases between them. The CDR3 DNA reads as TGTGCCAGCAGCCGAGGAGGGACCGTAGGGGAGCTGTTTTTT. Translation gives CASSRGGTVGELFF.

In this sample, this clone turned up a few times. This sequence joins TRBV6-6 and TRBJ1-5; TRBD1 aligns across 7 bases. This CDR3 is 14 amino acids long. The ends lost 7 bases at V and 3 bases at J; junction bases unmatched: 6. The germline CDR1 and CDR2 sequences are MNHNY and SVGAGI (reference sequence). The CDR3 reads CASNQGTVNQPQHF. In DNA form, the CDR3 reads TGTGCCAGCAACCAAGGGACAGTCAATCAGCCCCAGCATTTT.